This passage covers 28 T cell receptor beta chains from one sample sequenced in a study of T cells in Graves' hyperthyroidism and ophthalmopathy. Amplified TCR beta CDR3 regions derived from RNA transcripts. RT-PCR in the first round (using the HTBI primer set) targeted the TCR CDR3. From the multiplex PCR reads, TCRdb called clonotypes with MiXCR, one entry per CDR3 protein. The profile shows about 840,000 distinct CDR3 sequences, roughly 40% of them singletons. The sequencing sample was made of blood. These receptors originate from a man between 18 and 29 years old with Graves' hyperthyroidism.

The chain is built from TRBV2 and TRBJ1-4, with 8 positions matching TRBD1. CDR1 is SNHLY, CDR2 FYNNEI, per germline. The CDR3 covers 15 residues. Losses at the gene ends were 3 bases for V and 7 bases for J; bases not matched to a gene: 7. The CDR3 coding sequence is TGTGCCAGCAGTGACCCCCCAGGGGGCAGTGAAAAACTGTTTTTT. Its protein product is CASSDPPGGSEKLFF. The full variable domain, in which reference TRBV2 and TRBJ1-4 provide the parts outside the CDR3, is EPEVTQTPSHQVTQMGQEVILRCVPISNHLYFYWYRQILGQKVEFLVSFYNNEISEKSEIFDDQFSVERPDGSNFTLKIRSTKLEDSAMYFCASSDPPGGSEKLFFGSGTQLSVL.

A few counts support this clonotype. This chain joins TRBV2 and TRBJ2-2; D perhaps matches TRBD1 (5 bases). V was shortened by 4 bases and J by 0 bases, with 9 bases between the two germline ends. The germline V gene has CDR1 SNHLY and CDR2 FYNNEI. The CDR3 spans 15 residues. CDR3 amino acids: CASSGEGANTGELFF. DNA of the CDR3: TGTGCCAGCAGTGGAGAAGGGGCGAACACCGGGGAGCTGTTTTTT.

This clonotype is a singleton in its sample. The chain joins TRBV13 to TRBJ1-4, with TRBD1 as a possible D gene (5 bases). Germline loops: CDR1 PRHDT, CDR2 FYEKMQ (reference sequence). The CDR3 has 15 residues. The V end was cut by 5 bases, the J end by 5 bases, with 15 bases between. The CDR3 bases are TGTGCCAGCAGCGCCGGGACTCTGGAGAATGAAAAACTGTTTTTT. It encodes CASSAGTLENEKLFF. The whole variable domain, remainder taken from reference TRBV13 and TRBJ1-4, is AAGVIQSPRHLIKEKRETATLKCYPIPRHDTVYWYQQGPGQDPQFLISFYEKMQSDKGSIPDRFSAQQFSDYHSELNMSSLELGDSALYFCASSAGTLENEKLFFGSGTQLSVL.

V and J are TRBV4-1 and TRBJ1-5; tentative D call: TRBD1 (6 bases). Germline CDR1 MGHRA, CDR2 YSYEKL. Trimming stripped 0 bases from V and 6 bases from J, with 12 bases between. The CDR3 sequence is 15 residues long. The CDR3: CASSQETGPGQPQHF. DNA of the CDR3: TGCGCCAGCAGCCAAGAAACAGGGCCGGGTCAGCCCCAGCATTTT.

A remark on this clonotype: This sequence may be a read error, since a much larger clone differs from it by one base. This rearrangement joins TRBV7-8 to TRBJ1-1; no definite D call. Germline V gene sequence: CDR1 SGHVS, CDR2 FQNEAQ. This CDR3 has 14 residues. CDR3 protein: CAGSPLRLATEAFF. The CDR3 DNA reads TGTGCCGGCAGCCCCCTCCGTCTAGCGACTGAAGCTTTCTTT.

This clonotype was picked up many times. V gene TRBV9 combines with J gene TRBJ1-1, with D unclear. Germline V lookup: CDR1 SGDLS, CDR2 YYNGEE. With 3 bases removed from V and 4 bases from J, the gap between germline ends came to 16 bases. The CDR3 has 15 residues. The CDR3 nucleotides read TGTGCCAGCAGCGCTACAGCCGTTGCGGGCACTGAAGCTTTCTTT. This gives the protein CASSATAVAGTEAFF.

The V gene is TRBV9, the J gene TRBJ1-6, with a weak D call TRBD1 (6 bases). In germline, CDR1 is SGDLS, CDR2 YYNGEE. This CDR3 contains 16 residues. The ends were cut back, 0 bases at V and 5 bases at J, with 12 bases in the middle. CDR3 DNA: TGTGCCAGCAGCGTAGGTTCGGGACAACATAATTCACCCCTCCACTTT. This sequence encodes CASSVGSGQHNSPLHF.

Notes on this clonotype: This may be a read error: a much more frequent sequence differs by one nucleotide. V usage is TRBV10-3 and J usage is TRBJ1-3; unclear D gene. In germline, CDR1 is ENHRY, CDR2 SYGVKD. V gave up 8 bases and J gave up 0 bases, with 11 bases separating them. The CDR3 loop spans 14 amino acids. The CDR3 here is CAILGVSSGNTIYF. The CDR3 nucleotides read TGTGCCATCCTCGGCGTTAGCTCTGGAAACACCATATATTTT.

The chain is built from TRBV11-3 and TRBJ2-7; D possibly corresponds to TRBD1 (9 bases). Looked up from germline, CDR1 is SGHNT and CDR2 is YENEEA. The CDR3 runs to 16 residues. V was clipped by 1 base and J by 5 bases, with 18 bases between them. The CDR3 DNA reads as TGTGCCAGCAGCTTAGTAGCGGGACAGGGACGGAACGAGCAGTACTTC. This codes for CASSLVAGQGRNEQYF.

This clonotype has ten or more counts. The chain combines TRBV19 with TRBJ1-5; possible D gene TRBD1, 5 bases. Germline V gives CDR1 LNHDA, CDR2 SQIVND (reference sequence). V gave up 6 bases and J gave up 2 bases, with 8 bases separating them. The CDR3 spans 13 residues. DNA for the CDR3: TGTGCCAGTAGAAAGACAGGCAATCAGCCCCAGCATTTT. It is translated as CASRKTGNQPQHF.

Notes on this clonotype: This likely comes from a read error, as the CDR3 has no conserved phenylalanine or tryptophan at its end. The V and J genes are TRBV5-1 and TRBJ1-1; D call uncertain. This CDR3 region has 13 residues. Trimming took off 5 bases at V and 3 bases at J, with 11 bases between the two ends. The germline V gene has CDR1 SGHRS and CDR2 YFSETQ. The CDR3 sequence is CASRVTSDTEAFL. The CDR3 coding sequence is TGCGCCAGCAGGGTCACTTCGGACACTGAAGCTTTCCTT.

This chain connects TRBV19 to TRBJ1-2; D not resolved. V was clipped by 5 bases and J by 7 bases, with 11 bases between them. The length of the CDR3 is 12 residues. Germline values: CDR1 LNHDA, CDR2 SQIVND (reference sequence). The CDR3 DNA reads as TGTGCCAGTAGTCACCACGGGGTTGGCTACACCTTC. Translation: CASSHHGVGYTF.

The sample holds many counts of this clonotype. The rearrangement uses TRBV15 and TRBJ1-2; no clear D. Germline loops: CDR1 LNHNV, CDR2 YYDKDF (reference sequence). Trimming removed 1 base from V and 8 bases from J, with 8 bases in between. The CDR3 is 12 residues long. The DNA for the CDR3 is TGTGCCACCAGCAGAGGAGAGTCAGGCTACACCTTC. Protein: CATSRGESGYTF.

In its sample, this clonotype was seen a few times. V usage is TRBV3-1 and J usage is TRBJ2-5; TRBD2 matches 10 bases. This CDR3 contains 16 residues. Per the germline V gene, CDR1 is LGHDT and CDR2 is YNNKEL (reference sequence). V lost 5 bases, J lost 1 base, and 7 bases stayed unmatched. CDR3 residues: CASSSRLAGAQETQYF. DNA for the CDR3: TGTGCCAGCAGCTCCAGACTAGCGGGCGCCCAAGAGACCCAGTACTTC.

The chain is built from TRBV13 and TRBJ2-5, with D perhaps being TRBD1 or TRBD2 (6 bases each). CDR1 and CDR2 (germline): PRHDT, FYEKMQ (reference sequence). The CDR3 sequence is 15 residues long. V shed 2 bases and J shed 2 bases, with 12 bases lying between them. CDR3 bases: TGTGCCAGCAGCTTATTAGCGGACAGTCAAGAGACCCAGTACTTC. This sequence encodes CASSLLADSQETQYF.

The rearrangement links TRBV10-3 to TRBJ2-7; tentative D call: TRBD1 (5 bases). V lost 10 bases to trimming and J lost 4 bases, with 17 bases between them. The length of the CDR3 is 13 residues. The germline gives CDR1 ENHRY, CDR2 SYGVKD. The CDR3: CASRAKNGYEQYF. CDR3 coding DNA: TGTGCCAGCAGGGCAAAAAACGGTTACGAGCAGTACTTC.

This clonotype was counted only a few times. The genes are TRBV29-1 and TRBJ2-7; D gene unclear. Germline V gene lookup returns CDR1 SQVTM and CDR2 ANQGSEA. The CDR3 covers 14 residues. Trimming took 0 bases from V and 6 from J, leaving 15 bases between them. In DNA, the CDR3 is TGCAGCGTTGAAGATATGGGCCGTTCGGGCGAGCAGTACTTC. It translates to CSVEDMGRSGEQYF.

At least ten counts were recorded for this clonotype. CDR3 in amino acids: CASSLSGHNTEAFF. CDR3 DNA sequence: TGTGCCAGCAGCTTATCAGGGCATAACACTGAAGCTTTCTTT. The chain uses TRBV7-3 and TRBJ1-1, with D perhaps TRBD1 (5 bases). CDR1 SGHTA and CDR2 FQGTGA come from the germline V gene. CDR3 length: 14 amino acids. V was clipped by 2 bases and J by 2 bases, with 9 bases between them.

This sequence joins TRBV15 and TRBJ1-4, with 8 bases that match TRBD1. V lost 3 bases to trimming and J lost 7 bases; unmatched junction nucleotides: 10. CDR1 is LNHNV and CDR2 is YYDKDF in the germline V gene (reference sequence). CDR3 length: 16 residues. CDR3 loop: CATSSQIDRGGEKLFF. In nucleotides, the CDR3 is TGTGCCACCAGCAGCCAAATCGACAGGGGCGGTGAAAAACTGTTTTTT.

The CDR3 loop reads CASSRWTSGSLNEQYF. DNA for the CDR3: TGTGCCAGCAGCCGGTGGACTAGCGGGAGTCTTAACGAGCAGTACTTC. The gene calls are TRBV14 and TRBJ2-7, with 13 bases matching TRBD2. This CDR3 is 16 amino acids long. Germline V gene data show CDR1 as SGHDN and CDR2 as FVKESK. V trimming: 4 bases; J trimming: 5 bases; junction bases outside the gene matches: 8. The full variable domain, in which reference TRBV14 and TRBJ2-7 provide the parts outside the CDR3, is EAGVTQFPSHSVIEKGQTVTLRCDPISGHDNLYWYRRVMGKEIKFLLHFVKESKQDESGMPNNRFLAERTGGTYSTLKVQPAELEDSGVYFCASSRWTSGSLNEQYFGPGTRLTVT.

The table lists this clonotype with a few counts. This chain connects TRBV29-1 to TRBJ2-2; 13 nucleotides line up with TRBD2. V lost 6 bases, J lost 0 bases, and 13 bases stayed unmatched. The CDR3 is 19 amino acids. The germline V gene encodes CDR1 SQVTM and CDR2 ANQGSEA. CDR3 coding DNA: TGCAGCGTGGATACTAGCGGGGGGGCCCCATTAACGAACACCGGGGAGCTGTTTTTT. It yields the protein CSVDTSGGAPLTNTGELFF.

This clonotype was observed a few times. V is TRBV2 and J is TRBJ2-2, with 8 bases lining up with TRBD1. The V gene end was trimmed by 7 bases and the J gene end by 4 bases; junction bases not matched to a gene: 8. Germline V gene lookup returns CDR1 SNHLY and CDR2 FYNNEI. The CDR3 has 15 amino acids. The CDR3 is CASTPQGAFTGELFF. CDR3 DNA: TGTGCCAGCACTCCCCAGGGGGCGTTCACCGGGGAGCTGTTTTTT.

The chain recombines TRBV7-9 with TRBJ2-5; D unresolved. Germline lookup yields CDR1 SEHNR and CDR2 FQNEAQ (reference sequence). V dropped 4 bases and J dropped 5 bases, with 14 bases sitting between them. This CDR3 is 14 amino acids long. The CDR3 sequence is CASSSAEWRETQYF. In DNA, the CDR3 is TGTGCCAGCAGCTCCGCAGAGTGGCGGGAGACCCAGTACTTC.

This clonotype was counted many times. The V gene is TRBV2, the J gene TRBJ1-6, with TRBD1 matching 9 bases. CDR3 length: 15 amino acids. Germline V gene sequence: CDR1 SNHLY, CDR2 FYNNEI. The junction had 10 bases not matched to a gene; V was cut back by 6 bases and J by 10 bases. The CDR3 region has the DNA TGTGCCAGCAGCCGGGACAGGGATTCTGGGTCACCCCTCCACTTT. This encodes CASSRDRDSGSPLHF.

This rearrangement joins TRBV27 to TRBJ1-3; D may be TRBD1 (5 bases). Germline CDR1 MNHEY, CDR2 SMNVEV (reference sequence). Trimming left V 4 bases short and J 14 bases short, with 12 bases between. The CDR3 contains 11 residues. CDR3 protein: CASSSTDTVYF. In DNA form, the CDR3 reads TGTGCCAGCAGTTCGACAGATACGGTATATTTT.

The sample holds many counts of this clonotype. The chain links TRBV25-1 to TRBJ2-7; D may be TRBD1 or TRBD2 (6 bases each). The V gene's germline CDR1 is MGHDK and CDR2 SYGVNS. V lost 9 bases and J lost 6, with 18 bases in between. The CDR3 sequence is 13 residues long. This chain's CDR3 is CASFLGGSAEQYF. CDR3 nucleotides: TGTGCCAGTTTCCTGGGGGGCTCGGCCGAGCAGTACTTC.

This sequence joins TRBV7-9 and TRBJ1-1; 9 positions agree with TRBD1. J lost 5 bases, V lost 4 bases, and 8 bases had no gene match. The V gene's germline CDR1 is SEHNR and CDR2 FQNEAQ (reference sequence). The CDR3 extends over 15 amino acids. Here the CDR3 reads CASSYTDRGSTEAFF. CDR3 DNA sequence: TGTGCCAGCAGCTACACAGACAGGGGGAGTACTGAAGCTTTCTTT.

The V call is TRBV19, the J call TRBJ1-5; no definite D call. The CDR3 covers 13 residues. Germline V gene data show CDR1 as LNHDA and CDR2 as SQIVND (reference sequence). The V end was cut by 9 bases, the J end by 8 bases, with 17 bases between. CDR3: CASSLSWAKPQHF. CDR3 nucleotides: TGTGCCAGCAGTTTATCGTGGGCGAAGCCCCAGCATTTT.